The 20 T cell receptor beta chains below were found in one sample sequenced in a study of regulatory T cells in long-lasting Graves disease. Arm-PCR with iRepertoire HTBI primers amplified the CDR3 regions for these TCR beta libraries. MiXCR was run by TCRdb on the multiplex PCR reads, yielding one entry per CDR3 protein. The sample records roughly 490,000 distinct CDR3 sequences, around a fifth being singletons. Time point described: persistent/refractory GD, antithyroid drugs over 5 years with positive TRAb. The authors made the TCR library using RNA they extracted from PBMCs. Sequenced here: peripheral blood mononuclear cells (PBMCs), sampled when the disease was refractory, from a patient treated with antithyroid drugs. The receptors shown here come from a female donor with Graves disease.

The sample holds one count of this clonotype. The V and J genes are TRBV4-1 and TRBJ2-5; perhaps D is TRBD1 or TRBD2 (5 bases each). The CDR3 spans 16 residues. The V end lost 3 bases, the J end lost 4 bases, and 18 bases lay between the germline ends. From germline, CDR1 is MGHRA and CDR2 YSYEKL. In nucleotides, the CDR3 is TGCGCCAGCAGCCAGCCCGGAAAGGCGAGGGGAGAGACCCAGTACTTC. It codes for CASSQPGKARGETQYF.

The chain carries TRBV16 and TRBJ1-4; weak D call: TRBD1 (5 bases). This CDR3 spans 14 amino acids. With 1 base removed from V and 8 bases from J, the gap between germline ends came to 11 bases. CDR1 is KGHSY and CDR2 is FQNENV in the germline V gene. CDR3 sequence: CASSQWGGAEKLFF. The CDR3 DNA reads as TGTGCCAGCAGCCAATGGGGGGGAGCGGAAAAACTGTTTTTT.

This clonotype appeared a single time. This chain joins TRBV6-1 and TRBJ2-1; 12 bases fit TRBD2. V was clipped by 6 bases and J by 8 bases; unmatched bases: 2. CDR3 length equals 13 residues. Per the germline V gene, CDR1 is MNHNS and CDR2 is SASEGT. DNA of the CDR3: TGTGCCAGCAGGACTAGCGGGAGCGATGAGCAGTTCTTC. Protein: CASRTSGSDEQFF.

The gene calls are TRBV7-9 and TRBJ2-5; maybe TRBD2 (5 bases). V gave up 4 bases and J gave up 5 bases, with 11 bases separating them. Germline V lookup: CDR1 SEHNR, CDR2 FQNEAQ (reference sequence). This CDR3 has 13 residues. CDR3 nucleotide sequence: TGTGCCAGCAGCTACGGGGTTCGGGAGACCCAGTACTTC. As protein: CASSYGVRETQYF.

This sequence joins TRBV7-8 and TRBJ1-2; D not certain. CDR1 is SGHVS, CDR2 FQNEAQ, per germline. The CDR3 runs to 13 residues. V was cut by 1 base and J by 8 bases, with 11 bases left in between. The CDR3 loop reads CASSLEGRGGYTF. The CDR3 nucleotides read TGTGCCAGCAGCTTAGAAGGACGGGGAGGCTACACCTTC.

This clonotype was seen a single time. A read error may explain this, as a much larger clone is one base away. The V call is TRBV11-2, the J call TRBJ1-6; possibly TRBD1 for D (5 bases). The CDR3 extends over 15 amino acids. Germline CDR1 SGHAT, CDR2 FQNNGV. This CDR3 reads CASSLLGDGSTPPHF. In nucleotides, the CDR3 is TGTGCCAGCAGCTTATTGGGGGACGGCTCCACACCCCCCCACTTT.

This clonotype has just a few counts. J is TRBJ2-1 and V is TRBV6-4, with D perhaps being TRBD1 or TRBD2 (5 bases each). Germline V lookup: CDR1 MRHNA, CDR2 SNTAGT. The CDR3 contains 17 residues. V lost 5 bases to trimming and J lost 8 bases, with 25 bases between them. CDR3: CASSYDGDQRRFDEQFF. Here the CDR3 DNA reads TGTGCCAGCAGTTACGATGGGGACCAGCGGAGGTTTGATGAGCAGTTCTTC.

This clonotype was counted at least ten times. V gene TRBV6-1 combines with J gene TRBJ1-1, with 7 bases fitting TRBD1. Germline-derived CDR1 and CDR2 are MNHNS and SASEGT. The CDR3 runs to 14 residues. The J segment lost 1 base and the V segment lost 6 bases, leaving 5 bases of the junction unmatched. This chain's CDR3 is CASRSGQTNTEAFF. DNA of the CDR3: TGTGCCAGCAGGTCGGGACAGACGAACACTGAAGCTTTCTTT.

V and J are TRBV7-8 and TRBJ2-2; D gene unclear. The length of the CDR3 is 16 residues. The germline V gene encodes CDR1 SGHVS and CDR2 FQNEAQ. Deletions cut 2 bases from V and 0 bases from J, with 10 bases between. The CDR3 DNA follows: TGTGCCAGCAGCTTACCCGTCTCTGCGAACACCGGGGAGCTGTTTTTT. Residues: CASSLPVSANTGELFF. The whole variable domain, filled in from reference TRBV7-8 and TRBJ2-2, reads GAGVSQSPRYKVAKRGQDVALRCDPISGHVSLFWYQQALGQGPEFLTYFQNEAQLDKSGLPSDRFFAERPEGSVSTLKIQRTQQEDSAVYLCASSLPVSANTGELFFGEGSRLTVL.

There are many counts of this clonotype. This chain uses TRBV20-1 with TRBJ1-1; D is possibly TRBD1 (5 bases). The germline V and J ends were trimmed by 3 bases and 6 bases, with 8 bases remaining between them. Germline CDR1 and CDR2: DFQATT and SNEGSKA (reference sequence). The CDR3 loop spans 11 amino acids. Here the CDR3 reads CSASRQSEAFF. CDR3 coding DNA: TGCAGTGCTAGTCGACAGTCTGAAGCTTTCTTT.

There are many counts of this clonotype. The rearrangement uses TRBV28 and TRBJ1-2; D is possibly TRBD1 (5 bases). V lost 6 bases and J lost 4, with 12 bases in between. The germline V gene encodes CDR1 MDHEN and CDR2 SYDVKM. This CDR3 is 13 amino acids long. The CDR3: CASSLGRTYGYTF. CDR3 nucleotides: TGTGCCAGCAGCCTGGGACGGACCTATGGCTACACCTTC.

The chain carries TRBV27 and TRBJ2-7; 11 nucleotides agree with TRBD2. The junction had 12 bases not matched to a gene; V was cut back by 5 bases and J by 9 bases. The CDR3 length is 15 residues. Germline CDR1 MNHEY, CDR2 SMNVEV (reference sequence). This CDR3 reads CASSPLAGGHTTQYF. As DNA, the CDR3 is TGTGCCAGCAGTCCCCTAGCGGGGGGACATACGACGCAGTACTTC.

The gene calls are TRBV5-5 and TRBJ2-7, with D possibly matching TRBD1 (6 bases). V was clipped by 4 bases and J by 4 bases, with 12 bases between them. The germline V gene has CDR1 SGHKS and CDR2 YYEKEE (reference sequence). CDR3 length: 13 residues. The CDR3 DNA reads TGTGCCAGCAGCCCCTTTCAGGGGTACGAGCAGTACTTC. Translating gives CASSPFQGYEQYF.

This chain links TRBV11-2 with TRBJ2-7; D unresolved. Germline loops: CDR1 SGHAT, CDR2 FQNNGV. The V end was cut by 3 bases, the J end by 2 bases, with 11 bases between. This CDR3 comprises 14 residues. For the CDR3, the DNA is TGTGCCAGCAGCTTTCCACGGCCAACCTACGAGCAGTACTTC. Translation gives CASSFPRPTYEQYF.

A remark on this clonotype: This may come from a read error, since a much larger clone is one base off. The chain employs TRBV28 and TRBJ2-7, with D unclear. CDR1 and CDR2 from the germline V gene are MDHEN and SYDVKM. This CDR3 region has 14 residues. The CDR3 sequence: CASSYVGKSYGQYF. CDR3 DNA: TGTGCCAGCAGCTACGTCGGTAAATCCTACGGGCAGTACTTC.

This clonotype has just a few counts. CDR3 sequence: CASSFSTGRDQPQHF. The CDR3 DNA reads TGTGCCAGCAGTTTTTCAACAGGGAGAGATCAGCCCCAGCATTTT. This sequence joins TRBV6-5 and TRBJ1-5; D might be TRBD1 (6 bases). Trimming removed 4 bases from V and 5 bases from J, with 15 bases in between. The length of the CDR3 is 15 residues. CDR1 and CDR2 from the germline V gene are MNHEY and SVGAGI.

The gene calls are TRBV3-1 and TRBJ2-7; D ambiguous. The germline V gene has CDR1 LGHDT and CDR2 YNNKEL (reference sequence). The V gene lost 0 bases and the J gene lost 3 bases, with 6 bases spanning the gap. The CDR3 loop spans 13 amino acids. CDR3 in amino acids: CASSQDEDYEQYF. In DNA form, the CDR3 reads TGTGCCAGCAGCCAAGATGAGGACTACGAGCAGTACTTC.

The table lists this clonotype with many counts. The gene calls are TRBV6-1 and TRBJ2-2; D call uncertain. V dropped 6 bases and J dropped 6 bases, with 11 bases sitting between them. This CDR3 is 13 amino acids long. Germline V gene lookup returns CDR1 MNHNS and CDR2 SASEGT. The CDR3 here is CASSQDGAGELFF. The CDR3 region has the DNA TGTGCCAGCAGCCAAGATGGGGCCGGGGAGCTGTTTTTT.

This chain connects TRBV7-2 to TRBJ1-1; TRBD1 is a possible D gene (5 bases). V was pared by 0 bases and J by 5 bases, with 13 bases between. This CDR3 is built from 15 residues. The germline CDR1 and CDR2 sequences are SGHTA and FQGNSA. The CDR3 coding sequence is TGTGCCAGCAGCTTAGCGCTTGGGGGATGGACTGAAGCTTTCTTT. Translating gives CASSLALGGWTEAFF.

This clonotype was seen more than once but under ten times. J is TRBJ1-1 and V is TRBV6-1, with D perhaps TRBD1 (6 bases). This CDR3 has 14 residues. V was shortened by 6 bases and J by 5 bases, with 16 bases between the two germline ends. In germline, CDR1 is MNHNS, CDR2 SASEGT. DNA for the CDR3: TGTGCCAGCAGACCTACAGGGCCGGGTACTGAAGCTTTCTTT. It codes for CASRPTGPGTEAFF.